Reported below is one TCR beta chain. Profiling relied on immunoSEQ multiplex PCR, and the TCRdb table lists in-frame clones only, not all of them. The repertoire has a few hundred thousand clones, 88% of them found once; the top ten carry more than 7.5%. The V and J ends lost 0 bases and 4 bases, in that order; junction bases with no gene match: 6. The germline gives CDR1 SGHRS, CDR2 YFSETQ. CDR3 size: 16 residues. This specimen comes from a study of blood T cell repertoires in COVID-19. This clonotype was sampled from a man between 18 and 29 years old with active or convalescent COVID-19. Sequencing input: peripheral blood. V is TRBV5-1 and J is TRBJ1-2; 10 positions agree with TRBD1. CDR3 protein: CASSLGEDRGTYGYTF. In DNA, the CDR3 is TGCGCCAGCAGCTTGGGGGAGGACAGGGGGACCTATGGCTACACCTTC.